This T cell receptor (beta chain) appears in the sequencing data of a study of blood T cell repertoires in COVID-19. Cohorts were based on clinical histories the participants reported. Some clones are missing from TCRdb's copy, which holds only in-frame ones; the method was immunoSEQ multiplex PCR. The sample includes around 450,000 clones, about 92% of them seen just once. With V trimmed by 1 base and J by 6 bases, 6 bases remained unmatched. The CDR3 runs 15 residues. The germline V gene encodes CDR1 LGHDT and CDR2 YNNKEL (reference sequence). The V call is TRBV3-1 (or the pseudogene TRBV3-2), the J call TRBJ2-7; 10 bases map to TRBD2. The sample taken for sequencing was PBMCs or T cells enriched from blood (not recorded which). The clonotype originates from a man younger than 35 who had recovered from COVID-19. CDR3 in DNA: TGTGCCAGCAGCCAAGTAGCGGGAGGTTTCGGCGAGCAGTACTTC. As protein: CASSQVAGGFGEQYF.